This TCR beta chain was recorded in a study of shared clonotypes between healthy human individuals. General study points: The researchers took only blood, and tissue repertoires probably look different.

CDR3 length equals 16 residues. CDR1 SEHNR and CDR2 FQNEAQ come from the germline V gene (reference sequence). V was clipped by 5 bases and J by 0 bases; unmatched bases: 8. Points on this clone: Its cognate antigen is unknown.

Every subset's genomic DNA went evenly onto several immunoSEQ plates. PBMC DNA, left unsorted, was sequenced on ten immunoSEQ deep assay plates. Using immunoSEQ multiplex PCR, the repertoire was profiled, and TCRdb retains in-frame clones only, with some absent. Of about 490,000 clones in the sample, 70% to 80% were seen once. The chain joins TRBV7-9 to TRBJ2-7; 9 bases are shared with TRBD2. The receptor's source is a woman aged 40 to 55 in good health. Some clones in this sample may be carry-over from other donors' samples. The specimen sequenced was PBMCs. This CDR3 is CASSNSGSGSSYEQYF. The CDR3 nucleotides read TGTGCCAGCAGCAATAGCGGGAGCGGTAGCTCCTACGAGCAGTACTTC.